Listed here is a single T cell receptor beta chain. There are 13 residues in the CDR3. Per germline, CDR1 GTSNPN and CDR2 SVGIG (reference sequence). Unmatched junction bases numbered 3, after V lost 8 bases and J lost 0 bases. These data belong to a study of blood T cell repertoires in COVID-19. Study in general: The samples span acute and convalescent COVID-19 from the United States, Italy and Spain. T cells, B-cell-depleted T cells, or PBMCs supplied cDNA or gDNA.

Authors' methods: Amplifying reference gene primers gave estimates of nucleated cell counts. Measured with immunoSEQ multiplex PCR; TCRdb has only the in-frame clones, and not every one. The V and J calls and clone size come from that table; D and trimming were worked out from the DNA. The sample consists of 150,000 to 180,000 clones, roughly 80% of them appearing once. This clonotype was sampled from a woman in her fifties or sixties with acute or convalescent COVID-19. Sequencing used peripheral blood. This chain joins TRBV30 and TRBJ2-5; the match to TRBD1 covers 10 bases. This CDR3 is CAGDRGNQETQYF. CDR3 in DNA: TGTGCCGGGGACAGGGGAAACCAAGAGACCCAGTACTTC.